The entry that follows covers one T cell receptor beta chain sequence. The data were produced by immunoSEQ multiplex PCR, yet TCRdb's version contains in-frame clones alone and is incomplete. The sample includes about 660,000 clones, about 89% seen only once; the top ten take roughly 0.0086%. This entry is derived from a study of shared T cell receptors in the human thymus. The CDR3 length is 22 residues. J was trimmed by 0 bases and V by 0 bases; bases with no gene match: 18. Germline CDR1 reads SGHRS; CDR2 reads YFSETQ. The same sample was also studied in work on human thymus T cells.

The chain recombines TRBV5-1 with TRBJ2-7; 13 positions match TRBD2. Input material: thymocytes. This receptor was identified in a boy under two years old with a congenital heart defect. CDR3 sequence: CASSLEGTGGLAGVPSSYEQYF. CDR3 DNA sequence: TGCGCCAGCAGCTTGGAAGGGACAGGAGGACTAGCGGGGGTCCCGAGCTCCTACGAGCAGTACTTC.